Listed here is a single T cell receptor beta chain. Its antigen is unknown. The germline V gene has CDR1 LGHNA and CDR2 YSLEER. Trimming took 0 bases from V and 0 from J, leaving 9 bases between them. The CDR3 runs 17 residues. The entry originates in a study of T cells after yellow fever vaccination. Study-level points and caveats: Among primary-vaccination clones, most reappeared after the booster, at 95% to 96% for CD4 and about 90% for CD8.

TCRdb ran MiXCR on the 5' RACE reads and lists one entry per CDR3 protein. The sample lists some 500,000 distinct CDR3 sequences; 13% were seen once. The source is a man aged 30-40 years who received the YFV17D yellow fever vaccine. The specimen was PBMCs, collected on the day of the yellow fever booster vaccination. V is TRBV4-3 and J is TRBJ2-6; D unresolved. The CDR3 DNA reads as TGCGCCAGCAGCCAAGATATCCTGCCCTCTGGGGCCAACGTCCTGACTTTC. Amino acids: CASSQDILPSGANVLTF.